What follows describes a single TCR beta chain. These data belong to a study of T cells in Graves' hyperthyroidism and ophthalmopathy. The hyperthyroidism patients had all been newly diagnosed, and their disease duration was under 2 months. Their ages ranged from 18 to 65 years. The blood sample dates from first hyperthyroidism diagnosis, preceding any ophthalmopathy symptoms. Fresh peripheral blood, more than 8 ml of it, supplied the PBMCs. The CDR3 is 16 residues long. The germline CDR1 and CDR2 sequences are DFQATT and SNEGSKA (reference sequence). Losses at the gene ends were 0 bases for V and 8 bases for J; bases not matched to a gene: 11. RNA transcripts yielded amplified TCR beta CDR3 regions. Using the HTBI primer set, a first-round RT-PCR was run on the TCR CDR3. TCRdb processed the multiplex PCR reads anew with MiXCR; each CDR3 protein has one entry. The data contain around 280,000 distinct CDR3 sequences, about an eighth of them singletons.

This sequence was found in a woman in her twenties or thirties with Graves' hyperthyroidism that later progressed to Graves' ophthalmopathy. The chain links TRBV20-1 to TRBJ2-1; 9 positions match TRBD2. Sequencing was carried out using blood. CDR3 region: CSARDRVRGGAYEQFF. The CDR3, as DNA: TGCAGTGCTAGAGATCGAGTCCGCGGGGGGGCGTATGAGCAGTTCTTC.